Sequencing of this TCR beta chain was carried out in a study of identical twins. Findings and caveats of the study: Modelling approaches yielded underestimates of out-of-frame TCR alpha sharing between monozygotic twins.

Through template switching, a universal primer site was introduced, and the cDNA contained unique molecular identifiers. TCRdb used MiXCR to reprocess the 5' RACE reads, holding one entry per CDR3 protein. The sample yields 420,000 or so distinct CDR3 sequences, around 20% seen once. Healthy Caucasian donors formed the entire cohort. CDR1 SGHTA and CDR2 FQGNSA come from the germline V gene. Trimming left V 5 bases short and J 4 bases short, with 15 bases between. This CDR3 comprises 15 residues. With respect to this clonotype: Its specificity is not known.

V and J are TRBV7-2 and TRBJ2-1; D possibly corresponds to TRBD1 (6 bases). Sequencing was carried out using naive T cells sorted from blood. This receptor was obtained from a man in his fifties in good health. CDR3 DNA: TGTGCCAGCAGCCAGGGGCTAGGACGGTACAATGAGCAGTTCTTC. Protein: CASSQGLGRYNEQFF.